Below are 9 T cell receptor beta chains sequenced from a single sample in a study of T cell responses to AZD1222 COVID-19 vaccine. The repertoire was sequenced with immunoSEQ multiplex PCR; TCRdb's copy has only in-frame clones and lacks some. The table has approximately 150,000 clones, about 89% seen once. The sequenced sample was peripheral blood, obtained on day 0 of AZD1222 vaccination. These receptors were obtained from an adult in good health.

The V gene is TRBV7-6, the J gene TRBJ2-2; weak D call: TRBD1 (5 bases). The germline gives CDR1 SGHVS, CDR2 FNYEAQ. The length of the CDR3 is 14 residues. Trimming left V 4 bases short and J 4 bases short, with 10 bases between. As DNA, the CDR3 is TGTGCCAGCAGCTCAGTTACAGGCACCGGGGAGCTGTTTTTT. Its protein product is CASSSVTGTGELFF.

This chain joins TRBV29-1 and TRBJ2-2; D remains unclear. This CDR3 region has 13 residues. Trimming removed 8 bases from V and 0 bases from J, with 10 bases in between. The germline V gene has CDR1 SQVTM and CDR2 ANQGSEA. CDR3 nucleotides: TGCAGCAGTGAGCAGCCGAACACCGGGGAGCTGTTTTTT. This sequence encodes CSSEQPNTGELFF.

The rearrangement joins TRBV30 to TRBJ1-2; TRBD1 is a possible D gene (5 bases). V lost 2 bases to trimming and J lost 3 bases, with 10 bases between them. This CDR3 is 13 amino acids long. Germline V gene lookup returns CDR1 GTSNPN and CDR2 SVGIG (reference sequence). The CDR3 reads CAWSPSGDYGYTF. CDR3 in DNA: TGTGCCTGGAGTCCCTCGGGGGACTATGGCTACACCTTC.

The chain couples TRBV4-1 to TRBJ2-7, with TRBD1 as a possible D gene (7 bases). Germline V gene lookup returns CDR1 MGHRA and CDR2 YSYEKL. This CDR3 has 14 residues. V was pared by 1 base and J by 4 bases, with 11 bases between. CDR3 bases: TGCGCCAGCAGCCAAGCCGCAGGGGGGTACGAGCAGTACTTC. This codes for CASSQAAGGYEQYF.

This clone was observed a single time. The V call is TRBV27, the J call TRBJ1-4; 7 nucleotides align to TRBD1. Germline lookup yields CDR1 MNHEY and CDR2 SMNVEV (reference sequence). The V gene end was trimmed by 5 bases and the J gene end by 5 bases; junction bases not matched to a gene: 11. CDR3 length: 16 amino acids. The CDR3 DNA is TGTGCCAGCAGTGCATTCTGGACAGGCCTAAATGAAAAACTGTTTTTT. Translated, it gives CASSAFWTGLNEKLFF.

DNA of the CDR3: TGTGCCAGCAGCCCCCGGGGTGAGCCCCAGCATTTT. It codes for CASSPRGEPQHF. The chain has TRBV3-1 (or the pseudogene TRBV3-2) and TRBJ1-5; D not certain. Germline V gives CDR1 LGHDT, CDR2 YNNKEL (reference sequence). Trimming removed 4 bases from V and 8 bases from J, with 9 bases in between. The CDR3 consists of 12 residues.

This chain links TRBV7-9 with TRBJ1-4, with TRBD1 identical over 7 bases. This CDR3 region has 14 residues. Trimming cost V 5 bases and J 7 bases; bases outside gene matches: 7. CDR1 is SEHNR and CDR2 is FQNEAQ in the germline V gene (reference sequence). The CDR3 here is CASSEQGVGEKLFF. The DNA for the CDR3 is TGTGCCAGCAGCGAGCAGGGGGTGGGTGAAAAACTGTTTTTT.

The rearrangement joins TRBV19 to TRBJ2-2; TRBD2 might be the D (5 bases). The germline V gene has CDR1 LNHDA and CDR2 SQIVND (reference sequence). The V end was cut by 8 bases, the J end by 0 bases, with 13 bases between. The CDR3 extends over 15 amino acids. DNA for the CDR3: TGTGCCAGTCGTGTTCGGGGTGCGAACACCGGGGAGCTGTTTTTT. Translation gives CASRVRGANTGELFF.

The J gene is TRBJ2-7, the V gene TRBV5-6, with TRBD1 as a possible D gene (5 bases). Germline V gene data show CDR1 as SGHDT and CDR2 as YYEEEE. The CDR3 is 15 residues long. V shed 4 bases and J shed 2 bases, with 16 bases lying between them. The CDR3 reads CASSQIGGAPYEQYV. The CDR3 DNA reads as TGTGCCAGCAGCCAAATAGGTGGGGCTCCCTACGAGCAGTACGTC.